This is a list of T cell receptor beta chains from one sample in a study of blood T cells in healthy people across ages. Each CDR3 protein is one row after TCRdb ran MiXCR on the 5' RACE reads. The table records 850,000 to 1,300,000 distinct CDR3 sequences, under 55% of them present only once. The sample comprised blood. Receptors originate from a woman aged 60-75 years in good health. CDR3s include the opening cysteine and the closing phenylalanine or tryptophan. A D gene is named only where the DNA matches it firmly. Only part of the rows carry a size: once, few, many, or a class if the clone is expanded.

v_call	clone_size	d_call	j_call	cdr3_nt	cdr3_aa
TRBV20-1	NA	NA	TRBJ1-4	TGCAGTGCTAGAGATCCTCGCAGACCTAATGAAAAACTGTTTTTT	CSARDPRRPNEKLFF
TRBV20-1	NA	NA	TRBJ2-4	TGCAGTGCGCAGGTCGGGTCTATTCTAGAGCAGTACTTC	CSAQVGSILEQYF
TRBV14	few	TRBD1	TRBJ2-7	TGTGCCAGCAGCCATCCCACAGGGGACCCGAGCTCCTACGAGCAGTACTTC	CASSHPTGDPSSYEQYF
TRBV27	once	NA	TRBJ2-5	TGTGCCAGCAGTTTAAGGGGCCTCGGCTGGGGGACCCAGTACTTC	CASSLRGLGWGTQYF
TRBV20-1	NA	TRBD2	TRBJ2-7	TGCAGTGCTAGAGTGGTACTAGCGGGAGTCCACGAGCAGTACTTC	CSARVVLAGVHEQYF
TRBV15	few	NA	TRBJ2-3	TGTGCCACCAGCAGAACAACCCGCACAGATACGCAGTATTTT	CATSRTTRTDTQYF
TRBV3-1	NA	TRBD1	TRBJ2-7	TGTGCCAGCAGCCCCGACGGGACAGGACCCTACGAGCAGTACTTC	CASSPDGTGPYEQYF
TRBV2	NA	NA	TRBJ2-5	TGTGCCAGCAGTGGAGGTGCAGTGGGTGGTAAAAGGGAGACCCAGTACTTC	CASSGGAVGGKRETQYF
TRBV29-1	many	NA	TRBJ1-1	TGCAGCGTTGTAATAGTTAACACTGAAGCTTTCTTT	CSVVIVNTEAFF
TRBV28	NA	NA	TRBJ2-3	TGTGCCAGCTCCTTTGATGTGGATACGCAGTATTTT	CASSFDVDTQYF
TRBV4-1	few	TRBD2	TRBJ2-4	TGCGCCAGCAGCCAACTAGGGGGACTAGCGGATTTTCAGTACTTC	CASSQLGGLADFQYF
TRBV9	once	NA	TRBJ2-1	TGTGCCAGCAGCCAGTCGACGGGCAACCCGGGCAATGAGCAGTTCTTC	CASSQSTGNPGNEQFF
TRBV6-5	few	TRBD1	TRBJ1-1	TGTGCCAGCAGTGCTCCGGGACAGAAAGCTTTCTTT	CASSAPGQKAFF
TRBV5-1	few	NA	TRBJ2-1	TGCGCCAGCGCCAGGGTGTATGGTAACAATGAGCAGTTCTTC	CASARVYGNNEQFF
TRBV12-3/TRBV12-4	once	NA	TRBJ2-3	TGTGCCAGCAGAGTCTTCGCAGATACGCAGTATTTT	CASRVFADTQYF
TRBV20-1	NA	NA	TRBJ2-7	TGCAGTGCTAGAGATGAGGACGGTGGGGCCTACGAGCAGTACTTC	CSARDEDGGAYEQYF
TRBV2	NA	NA	TRBJ2-6	TGTGCCAGCAGTGAAACAGGGCCTGGGGCCAACGTCCTGACTTTC	CASSETGPGANVLTF
TRBV5-1	NA	NA	TRBJ2-7	TGCGCCAGCAAAAGAGACCGGTCGGTATCCTACGAGCAGTACTTC	CASKRDRSVSYEQYF
TRBV5-1	NA	NA	TRBJ2-5	TGCGCCAGCAGCGTCACTGGGGCCGTCGGGCAGTACTTC	CASSVTGAVGQYF
TRBV29-1	NA	NA	TRBJ2-7	TGCAGCGTTGTGGTTGGGCTAGGGAGCCCCGGCTCCTACGAGCAGTACTTC	CSVVVGLGSPGSYEQYF
TRBV27	NA	NA	TRBJ2-7	TGTGCCAGCAGTTTACTATGGGGGACCTACGAGCAGTACTTC	CASSLLWGTYEQYF
TRBV10-3	few	TRBD1	TRBJ2-5	TGTGCCATCGGGGGGACAGGAGGAGAGACCCAGTACTTC	CAIGGTGGETQYF
TRBV27	NA	TRBD2	TRBJ2-2	TGTGCCAGCAGTTTACGGGGGACTAGCGGGAGACCCGGGGAGCTGTTTTTT	CASSLRGTSGRPGELFF
TRBV27	NA	TRBD1	TRBJ2-4	TGTGCCAGCAGTCTTACAGGGGGATCAGAGACCAAGTACTTC	CASSLTGGSETKYF
TRBV27	NA	TRBD2	TRBJ2-5	TGTGCCAGCAGTTTAGGCGGGAGGGCGGAAGAGACCCAGTACTTC	CASSLGGRAEETQYF
TRBV6-2/TRBV6-3	once	TRBD1	TRBJ2-5	TGTGCCAGCAGCCCGGACAGGGGCCTTTACAATGAGCAGTACTTC	CASSPDRGLYNEQYF
TRBV11-2	NA	NA	TRBJ2-7	TGTGCCAGCAGCTTAGCGAGAGAAGGCCCCTACGAGCAGTACTTC	CASSLAREGPYEQYF
TRBV14	NA	NA	TRBJ2-4	TGTGTCAGCAGCCAGGGGTTCCCCAACATTCAGTACTTC	CVSSQGFPNIQYF
TRBV7-9	NA	NA	TRBJ2-3	TGTGCCAGCAGCCAAACGTCCGCAGATACGCAGTATTTT	CASSQTSADTQYF
TRBV5-1	few	NA	TRBJ2-5	TGCGCCAGCAGCTTGGTAGCTCGTGAGACCCAGTACTTC	CASSLVARETQYF
TRBV29-1	many	TRBD1	TRBJ1-5	TGCAGCGTCACCTCGACAGGGGATAGCAATCAGCCCCAGCATTTT	CSVTSTGDSNQPQHF
TRBV7-2	NA	NA	TRBJ1-1	TGTGCCAGCAGCTTCGAAATGAACACTGAAGCTTTCTTT	CASSFEMNTEAFF
TRBV6-2/TRBV6-3	NA	NA	TRBJ2-7	TGTGCCAGCAGTGACTCGACTGGAGCGGCTGCCGAGCAGTACTTC	CASSDSTGAAAEQYF
TRBV10-3	NA	NA	TRBJ1-1	TGTGCCATCAGGTGGACAGAGACTATGAACACTGAAGCTTTCTTT	CAIRWTETMNTEAFF
TRBV5-5	NA	NA	TRBJ2-1	TGTGCCAGCAGCCCCGACCGACCGGGTGAGCAGTTCTTC	CASSPDRPGEQFF
TRBV5-6	NA	NA	TRBJ2-3	TGTGCCAGCAGCCCGTGGGGGGGGCGTGACACAGATACGCAGTATTTT	CASSPWGGRDTDTQYF
TRBV5-1	NA	NA	TRBJ1-2	TGCGCCAGCAGCCCTACCTCGGGGAACTATGGCTACACCTTC	CASSPTSGNYGYTF
TRBV30	few	NA	TRBJ2-4	TGTGCCTGGAGTGTTGGTCAGGGCGTAGAAAACATTCAGTACTTC	CAWSVGQGVENIQYF
TRBV7-3	few	NA	TRBJ2-1	TGTGCCAGCAGCTTAAGCGTGGGAAGCTCCTACAATGAGCAGTTCTTC	CASSLSVGSSYNEQFF
TRBV11-1	NA	NA	TRBJ2-7	TGTGCCACAGGGCGCGGGCCCTCCTACGAGCAGTACTTC	CATGRGPSYEQYF
TRBV27	few	NA	TRBJ2-7	TGTGCCAGCAGTTCTGTAGCGGTGAGCTCCTACAATGAGCAGTACTTC	CASSSVAVSSYNEQYF
TRBV5-1	few	TRBD1	TRBJ1-2	TGCGCCAGCAGCTTGGCTCTCCGGGACAGGGGTGACTATGGCTACACCTTC	CASSLALRDRGDYGYTF
TRBV12-3/TRBV12-4	NA	TRBD2	TRBJ2-7	TGTGCCAGCAGATTGGGAGGGAACGAGCAGTACTTC	CASRLGGNEQYF
TRBV7-9	NA	NA	TRBJ2-1	TGTGCCAGCAGCTTAGAACGAGGGACTTACAATGAGCAGTTCTTC	CASSLERGTYNEQFF
TRBV18	few	NA	TRBJ2-7	TGTGCCAGCTCAACAGGGTCCGGGACGGCAACCTACGAGCAGTACTTC	CASSTGSGTATYEQYF
TRBV5-6	few	TRBD2	TRBJ2-1	TGTGCCAGCAGCTTTATTGGGCGGGAGGATGAGCAGTTCTTC	CASSFIGREDEQFF
TRBV20-1	NA	NA	TRBJ2-1	TGCAGTGCTAGTTTCGGTAATGAGCAGTTCTTC	CSASFGNEQFF
TRBV9	NA	TRBD1	TRBJ2-3	TGTGCCAGCAGCGTAGCCGACAGGGGTAGAGGCACAGATACGCAGTATTTT	CASSVADRGRGTDTQYF
TRBV20-1	NA	NA	TRBJ2-1	TGCAGTGCTATGACCCCAAGTTCGCTCTACAATGAGCAGTTCTTC	CSAMTPSSLYNEQFF
TRBV11-1	many	TRBD1	TRBJ2-6	TGTGCCAGCAGCGGTCGGGACAGGGAGAGCTCTGGGGCCAACGTCCTGACTTTC	CASSGRDRESSGANVLTF
TRBV7-8	NA	TRBD2	TRBJ2-1	TGTGCCAGCAGCCTTAGCGGGGACCTTTACAATGAGCAGTTCTTC	CASSLSGDLYNEQFF